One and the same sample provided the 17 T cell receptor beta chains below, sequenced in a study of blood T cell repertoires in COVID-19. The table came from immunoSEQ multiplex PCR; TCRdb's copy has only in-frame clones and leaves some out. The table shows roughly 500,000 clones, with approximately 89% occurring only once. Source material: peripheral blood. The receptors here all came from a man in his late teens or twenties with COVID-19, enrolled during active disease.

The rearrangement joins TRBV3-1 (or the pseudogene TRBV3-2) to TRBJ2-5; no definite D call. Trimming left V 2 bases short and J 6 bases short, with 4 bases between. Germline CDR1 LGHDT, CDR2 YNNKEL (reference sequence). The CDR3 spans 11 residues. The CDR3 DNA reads TGTGCCAGCAGCCAACTAAAGACCCAGTACTTC. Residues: CASSQLKTQYF.

The CDR3 region is CASSVTAGRDDGYTF. The DNA for the CDR3 is TGTGCCAGCAGCGTAACCGCGGGGAGGGACGATGGCTACACCTTC. The rearrangement links TRBV9 to TRBJ1-2; D is possibly TRBD1 (5 bases). The germline V and J ends were trimmed by 1 base and 6 bases, with 16 bases remaining between them. There are 15 residues in the CDR3. Germline CDR1 reads SGDLS; CDR2 reads YYNGEE.

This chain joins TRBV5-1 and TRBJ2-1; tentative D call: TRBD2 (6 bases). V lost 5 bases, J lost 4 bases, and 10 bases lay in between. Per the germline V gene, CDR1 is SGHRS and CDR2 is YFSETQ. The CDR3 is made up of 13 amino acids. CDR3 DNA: TGCGCCAGCAGGGCAGGGACTTACAATGAGCAGTTCTTC. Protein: CASRAGTYNEQFF.

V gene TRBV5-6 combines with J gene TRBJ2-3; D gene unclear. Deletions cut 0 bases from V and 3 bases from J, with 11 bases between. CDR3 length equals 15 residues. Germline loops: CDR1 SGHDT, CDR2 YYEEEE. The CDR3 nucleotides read TGTGCCAGCAGCTTGGAGCAGGTAGGAACAGATACGCAGTATTTT. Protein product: CASSLEQVGTDTQYF.

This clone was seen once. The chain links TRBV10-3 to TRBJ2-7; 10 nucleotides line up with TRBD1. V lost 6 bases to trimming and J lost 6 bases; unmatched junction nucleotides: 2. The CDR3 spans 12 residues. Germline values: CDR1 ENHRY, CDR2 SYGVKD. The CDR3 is CAISGDRGEQYF. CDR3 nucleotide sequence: TGTGCCATCAGCGGGGACAGGGGCGAGCAGTACTTC.

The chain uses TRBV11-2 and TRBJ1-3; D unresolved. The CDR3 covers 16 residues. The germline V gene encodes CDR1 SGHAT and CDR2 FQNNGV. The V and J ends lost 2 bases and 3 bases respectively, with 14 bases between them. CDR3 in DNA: TGTGCCAGCAGCTTAACCCCTGTGGGGAGTGGAAACACCATATATTTT. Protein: CASSLTPVGSGNTIYF.

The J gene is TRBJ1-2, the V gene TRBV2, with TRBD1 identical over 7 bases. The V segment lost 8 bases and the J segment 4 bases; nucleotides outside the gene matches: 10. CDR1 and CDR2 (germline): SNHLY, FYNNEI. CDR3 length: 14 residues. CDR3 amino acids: CASREHGTVYGYTF. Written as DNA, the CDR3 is TGTGCCAGCCGAGAGCACGGGACAGTCTATGGCTACACCTTC.

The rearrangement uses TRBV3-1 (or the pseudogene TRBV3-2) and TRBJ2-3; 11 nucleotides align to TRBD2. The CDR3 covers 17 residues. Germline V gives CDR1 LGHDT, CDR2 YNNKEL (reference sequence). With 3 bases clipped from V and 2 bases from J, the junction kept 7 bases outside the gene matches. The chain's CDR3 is CASSQPVAGGTTDTQYF. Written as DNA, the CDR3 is TGTGCCAGCAGCCAGCCAGTAGCGGGGGGGACCACAGATACGCAGTATTTT.

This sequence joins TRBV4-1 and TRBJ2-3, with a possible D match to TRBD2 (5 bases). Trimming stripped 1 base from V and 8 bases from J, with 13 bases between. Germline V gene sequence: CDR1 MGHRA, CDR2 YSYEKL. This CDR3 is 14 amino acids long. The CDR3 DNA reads TGCGCCAGCAGCCAAGCGATACTAGTATCTACGCAGTATTTT. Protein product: CASSQAILVSTQYF.

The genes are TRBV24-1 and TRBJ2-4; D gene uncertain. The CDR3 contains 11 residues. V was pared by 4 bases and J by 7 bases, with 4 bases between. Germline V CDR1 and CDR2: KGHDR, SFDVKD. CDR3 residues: CATSDLNIQYF. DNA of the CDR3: TGTGCCACCAGTGACCTCAACATTCAGTACTTC.

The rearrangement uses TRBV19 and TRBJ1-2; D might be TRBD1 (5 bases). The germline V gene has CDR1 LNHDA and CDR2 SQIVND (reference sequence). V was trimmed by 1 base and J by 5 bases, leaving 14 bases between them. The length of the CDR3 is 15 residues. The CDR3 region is CASSIAGGRWYGYTF. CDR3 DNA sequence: TGTGCCAGTAGTATAGCCGGGGGTCGTTGGTATGGCTACACCTTC.

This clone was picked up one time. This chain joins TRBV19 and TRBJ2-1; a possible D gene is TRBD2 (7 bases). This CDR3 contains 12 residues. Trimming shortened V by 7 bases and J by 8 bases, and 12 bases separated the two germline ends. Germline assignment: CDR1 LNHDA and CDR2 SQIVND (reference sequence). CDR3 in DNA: TGTGCCAGTAATGGGGGGGCGGATGAGCAGTTCTTC. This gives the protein CASNGGADEQFF.

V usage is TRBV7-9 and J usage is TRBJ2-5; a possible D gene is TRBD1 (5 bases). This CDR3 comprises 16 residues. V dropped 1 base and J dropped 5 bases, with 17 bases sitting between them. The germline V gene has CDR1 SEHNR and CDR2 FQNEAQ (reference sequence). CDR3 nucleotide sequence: TGTGCCAGCAGCTTAGTGGGCGGCTCCCCAGGGGAGACCCAGTACTTC. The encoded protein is CASSLVGGSPGETQYF.

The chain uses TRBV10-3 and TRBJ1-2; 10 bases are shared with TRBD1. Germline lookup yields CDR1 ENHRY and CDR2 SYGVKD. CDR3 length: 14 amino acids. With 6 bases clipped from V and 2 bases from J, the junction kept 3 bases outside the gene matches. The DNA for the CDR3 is TGTGCCATCAGGAGGACAGGGGGGAACTATGGCTACACCTTC. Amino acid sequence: CAIRRTGGNYGYTF.

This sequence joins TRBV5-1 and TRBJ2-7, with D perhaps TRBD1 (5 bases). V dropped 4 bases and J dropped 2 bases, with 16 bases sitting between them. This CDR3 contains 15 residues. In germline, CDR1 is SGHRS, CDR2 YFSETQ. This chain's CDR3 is CASSPWGQAAYEQYF. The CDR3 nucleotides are TGCGCCAGCAGCCCATGGGGCCAAGCCGCCTACGAGCAGTACTTC.

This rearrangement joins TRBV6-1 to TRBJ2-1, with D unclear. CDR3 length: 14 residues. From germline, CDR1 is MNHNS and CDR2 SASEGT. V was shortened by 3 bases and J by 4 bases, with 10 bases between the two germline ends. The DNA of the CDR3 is TGTGCCAGCAGTGACAACAGTGAATACAATGAGCAGTTCTTC. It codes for CASSDNSEYNEQFF.

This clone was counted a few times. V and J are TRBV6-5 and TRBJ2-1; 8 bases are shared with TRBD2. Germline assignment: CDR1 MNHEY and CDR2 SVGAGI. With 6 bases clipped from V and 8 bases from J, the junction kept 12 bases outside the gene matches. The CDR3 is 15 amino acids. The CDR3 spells CASRPPIAGIYEQFF. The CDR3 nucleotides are TGTGCCAGCAGACCCCCCATAGCGGGAATCTATGAGCAGTTCTTC.